These 27 T cell receptor beta chains share one sample of origin, sequenced in a study of regulatory T cells in long-lasting Graves disease. Both iRepertoire HTBI primers and Arm-PCR of CDR3 regions were used to build the TCR beta libraries. TCRdb called the multiplex PCR reads again in MiXCR, with one record for every CDR3 protein. The sample has approximately 380,000 distinct CDR3 sequences, less than 25% seen once; the top ten hold under 25%. Documented time point: persistent/refractory GD, antithyroid drugs over 5 years with positive TRAb. With RNA extracted from PBMCs as input, the TCR library was made. The specimen comprised peripheral blood mononuclear cells (PBMCs), sampled when the disease was refractory, from a patient treated with antithyroid drugs. The receptors were sampled from a female donor with Graves disease.

The chain uses TRBV14 and TRBJ2-7; TRBD2 matches at 11 bases. V dropped 4 bases and J dropped 6; count of bases not matched to a gene: 8. Germline CDR1 reads SGHDN; CDR2 reads FVKESK. The CDR3 sequence is 15 residues long. The CDR3 nucleotides read TGTGCCAGCAGCCCGGGACTAGCGGCTTTTGGCGAGCAGTACTTC. This codes for CASSPGLAAFGEQYF.

This clonotype showed up many times. The CDR3 loop reads CASSHSESGRPHPNIQYF. DNA of the CDR3: TGTGCCAGCAGCCATTCCGAGTCGGGCAGGCCCCACCCGAACATTCAGTACTTC. This rearrangement joins TRBV3-1 to TRBJ2-4; D ambiguous. Trimming cost V 3 bases and J 7 bases, with 25 bases left between them. Germline V lookup: CDR1 LGHDT, CDR2 YNNKEL (reference sequence). CDR3 size: 18 residues. Full variable domain (outside the CDR3, taken from reference TRBV3-1 and TRBJ2-4): DTAVSQTPKYLVTQMGNDKSIKCEQNLGHDTMYWYKQDSKKFLKIMFSYNNKELIINETVPNRFSPKSPDKAHLNLHINSLELGDSAVYFCASSHSESGRPHPNIQYFGAGTRLSVL.

This clonotype was detected a few times. The chain employs TRBV19 and TRBJ2-2; TRBD1 matches 11 bases. The CDR3 totals 16 residues. Germline CDR1 LNHDA, CDR2 SQIVND (reference sequence). After removal of 6 bases from V and 3 bases from J, the junction contained 6 bases not matched to a gene. DNA for the CDR3: TGTGCCAGTAGGGACAGGGGGCAGGCGGACACCGGGGAGCTGTTTTTT. Encoded protein: CASRDRGQADTGELFF.

This rearrangement joins TRBV20-1 to TRBJ2-5, with 12 nucleotides matching TRBD2. This CDR3 contains 18 residues. V shed 0 bases and J 1 base; nucleotides not matched to a gene: 9. The V gene's germline CDR1 is DFQATT and CDR2 SNEGSKA (reference sequence). The CDR3 DNA sequence: TGCAGTGCTAGAGATGGGGCTAGCGGGAGGGGGTTCCAAGAGACCCAGTACTTC. Amino acids: CSARDGASGRGFQETQYF.

The chain is built from TRBV7-2 and TRBJ2-1; D possibly uses TRBD1 or TRBD2 (5 bases each). The CDR3 is made up of 13 amino acids. Germline V gene sequence: CDR1 SGHTA, CDR2 FQGNSA. V lost 3 bases and J 9 bases, leaving 12 bases between the germline ends. The CDR3 here is CASSLYGTFEQFF. In DNA form, the CDR3 reads TGTGCCAGCAGCTTGTACGGGACCTTTGAGCAGTTCTTC.

V and J are TRBV6-1 and TRBJ2-2; no clear D. Germline V gives CDR1 MNHNS, CDR2 SASEGT. The CDR3 consists of 12 residues. Trimming removed 7 bases at V and 1 base at J, with 4 bases between. The CDR3 sequence is CASTQNTGELFF. CDR3 sequence (DNA): TGTGCCAGCACTCAGAACACCGGGGAGCTGTTTTTT.

The chain employs TRBV20-1 and TRBJ2-4; weak D call: TRBD1 (6 bases). This CDR3 region has 17 residues. Germline assignment: CDR1 DFQATT and CDR2 SNEGSKA (reference sequence). V shed 0 bases and J shed 0 bases, with 15 bases lying between them. The CDR3 reads CSARDQGGVGAKNIQYF. The DNA for the CDR3 is TGCAGTGCTAGAGATCAAGGGGGAGTGGGAGCCAAAAACATTCAGTACTTC.

The sample holds many counts of this clonotype. This chain links TRBV6-5 with TRBJ2-7; no clear D gene. V lost 2 bases and J 2 bases, leaving 7 bases between the germline ends. Germline V CDR1 and CDR2: MNHEY, SVGAGI. CDR3 length: 13 amino acids. In nucleotides, the CDR3 is TGTGCCAGCAGTTACGGCCTAACCTACGAGCAGTACTTC. This codes for CASSYGLTYEQYF.

This clonotype was observed a handful of times. V gene TRBV3-1 combines with J gene TRBJ2-7; D is ambiguous. The ends were cut back, 3 bases at V and 3 bases at J, with 24 bases in the middle. Per the germline V gene, CDR1 is LGHDT and CDR2 is YNNKEL (reference sequence). The CDR3 runs to 18 residues. The CDR3 region is CASSQSLAVVPLYYEQYF. The CDR3 region has the DNA TGTGCCAGCAGCCAGTCCCTCGCCGTTGTCCCGTTATACTACGAGCAGTACTTC.

A few counts support this clonotype. The gene calls are TRBV13 and TRBJ2-5, with 8 bases matching TRBD2. CDR3 length equals 16 residues. V lost 0 bases and J lost 5; bases outside the gene matches: 8. Germline CDR1 is PRHDT and CDR2 is FYEKMQ (reference sequence). This CDR3 is CASSLGSASGSETQYF. CDR3 in DNA: TGTGCCAGCAGCTTAGGATCGGCTAGCGGGTCGGAGACCCAGTACTTC.

Note on this clonotype: The junction departs from the called germline gene at one end, perhaps through a read error. The chain carries TRBV4-1 and TRBJ1-4, with TRBD1 as a possible D gene (5 bases). The V gene's germline CDR1 is MGHRA and CDR2 YSYEKL. The CDR3 has 16 amino acids. The CDR3 DNA is TGCGCCAGCAGCCAAGATTTTCGGGGGTCAAATGAAAAGCTGTTTTTT. Protein product: CASSQDFRGSNEKLFF.

This clonotype was observed a handful of times. The chain joins TRBV11-2 to TRBJ2-7; 7 bases line up with TRBD1. The germline V gene has CDR1 SGHAT and CDR2 FQNNGV. This CDR3 has 14 amino acids. V was pared by 5 bases and J by 6 bases, with 10 bases of the junction left unmatched. CDR3 amino acids: CASSRQGREGEQYF. The DNA for the CDR3 is TGTGCCAGCAGCCGACAGGGTAGAGAAGGCGAGCAGTACTTC.

CDR3 nucleotides: TGTGCCAGCAGTTTATCTGGGGGAAACACCATATATTTT. Translated, it gives CASSLSGGNTIYF. V gene TRBV27 combines with J gene TRBJ1-3; D is undetermined. The CDR3 consists of 13 residues. Trimming removed 0 bases from V and 4 bases from J, with 4 bases in between. CDR1 and CDR2 from the germline V gene are MNHEY and SMNVEV (reference sequence).

Comment on this clonotype: This sequence may be a read error, since a much larger clone differs from it by one base. The chain links TRBV28 to TRBJ2-5, with 7 positions matching TRBD2. The CDR3 runs to 15 residues. In germline, CDR1 is MDHEN, CDR2 SYDVKM. CDR3: CVSSLEGLAEETQYF. The CDR3 bases are TGTGTCAGCAGCCTGGAGGGGCTAGCGGAAGAGACCCAGTACTTC. Variable domain in full (rest from reference TRBV28 and TRBJ2-5): DVKVTQSSRYLVKRTGEKVFLECVQDMDHENMFWYRQDPGLGLRLIYFSYDVKMKEKGDIPEGYSVSREKKERFSLILESASTNQTSMYLCVSSLEGLAEETQYFGPGTRLLVL.

V and J are TRBV20-1 and TRBJ1-2; possible D gene TRBD1, 5 bases. V was clipped by 1 base and J by 5 bases, with 11 bases between them. The V gene's germline CDR1 is DFQATT and CDR2 SNEGSKA (reference sequence). The CDR3 loop spans 13 amino acids. The CDR3 nucleotides read TGCAGTGCTAGAGTACCCAGGGAATATGGCTACACCTTC. Amino acids: CSARVPREYGYTF.

The rearrangement uses TRBV15 and TRBJ2-7; a weak D match, TRBD1 (6 bases). The CDR3 loop spans 13 amino acids. The germline V gene encodes CDR1 LNHNV and CDR2 YYDKDF (reference sequence). The germline V and J ends were trimmed by 2 bases and 3 bases, with 8 bases remaining between them. The CDR3 here is CATSRQGSYEQYF. CDR3 coding DNA: TGTGCCACCAGCAGACAGGGGAGCTACGAGCAGTACTTC.

This clonotype was observed a few times. V usage is TRBV27 and J usage is TRBJ1-2; D remains ambiguous. V was shortened by 6 bases and J by 8 bases, with 19 bases between the two germline ends. This CDR3 has 14 residues. Germline V gene lookup returns CDR1 MNHEY and CDR2 SMNVEV (reference sequence). CDR3 nucleotide sequence: TGTGCCAGCAGGCCTAATGAGCCTCGCCCAGGCTACACCTTC. Protein sequence: CASRPNEPRPGYTF.

This clonotype appeared a few times. The rearrangement uses TRBV11-2 and TRBJ2-7; D unresolved. The germline V gene encodes CDR1 SGHAT and CDR2 FQNNGV. This CDR3 has 14 amino acids. V lost 7 bases, J lost 3 bases, and 16 bases lay in between. CDR3 in amino acids: CASKGLAASYEQYF. DNA of the CDR3: TGTGCCAGCAAGGGTCTGGCAGCGAGCTACGAGCAGTACTTC.

This clonotype was observed at least ten times. The chain couples TRBV7-2 to TRBJ2-5; D is possibly TRBD1 (6 bases). The V gene's germline CDR1 is SGHTA and CDR2 FQGNSA. This CDR3 contains 14 residues. V lost 2 bases and J lost 2, with 9 bases in between. In nucleotides, the CDR3 is TGTGCCAGCAGCTTAAGGACAGATCAAGAGACCCAGTACTTC. Protein: CASSLRTDQETQYF.

This clonotype was detected only a few times. V is TRBV7-3 and J is TRBJ2-7; D assignment may be TRBD1 or TRBD2 (5 bases each). Between the trimmed V and J ends, which lost 5 bases and 5 bases, there was a span of 19 bases. The CDR3 has 15 residues. Germline loops: CDR1 SGHTA, CDR2 FQGTGA. Written as DNA, the CDR3 is TGTGCCAGCAGCACGGGCCTAGAGGGGACCCACGAGCAGTACTTC. Amino acids: CASSTGLEGTHEQYF.

This clonotype was found many times. V usage is TRBV28 and J usage is TRBJ1-1, with D possibly TRBD1 on 5 matching bases. V lost 4 bases to trimming and J lost 5 bases, with 20 bases between them. This CDR3 has 16 amino acids. The germline CDR1 and CDR2 sequences are MDHEN and SYDVKM. In DNA, the CDR3 is TGTGCCAGCAGTTACGCCACTGAGGGGTGGTGGACTGAAGCTTTCTTT. Its protein is CASSYATEGWWTEAFF.

This rearrangement joins TRBV10-3 to TRBJ2-6; D is ambiguous. Germline V gives CDR1 ENHRY, CDR2 SYGVKD. CDR3 length: 14 residues. V was shortened by 6 bases and J by 5 bases, with 11 bases between the two germline ends. CDR3 in amino acids: CAISADLWANVLTF. The CDR3 nucleotides read TGTGCCATCAGCGCAGATCTGTGGGCCAACGTCCTGACTTTC.

This clonotype came up many times. Written as DNA, the CDR3 is TGTGCCAGCAGTACTGGGGGGGTTCGCACCGGGGAGCTGTTTTTT. This translates into CASSTGGVRTGELFF. V and J are TRBV12-3 or TRBV12-4 and TRBJ2-2, with TRBD2 identical over 7 bases. The length of the CDR3 is 15 residues. The J segment lost 4 bases and the V segment lost 5 bases, leaving 7 bases of the junction unmatched.

The chain joins TRBV6-9 to TRBJ1-5; TRBD1 aligns across 7 bases. The CDR3 is 18 amino acids. The junction had 11 bases not matched to a gene; V was cut back by 3 bases and J by 0 bases. CDR1 and CDR2 (germline): MNHGY, SVAAGI. The CDR3 spells CASSYEDRSEDSNQPQHF. The CDR3 coding sequence is TGTGCCAGCAGTTACGAGGACAGGTCTGAGGATAGCAATCAGCCCCAGCATTTT.

The chain combines TRBV28 with TRBJ1-5; no clear D gene. V lost 5 bases and J lost 2, with 19 bases in between. There are 17 residues in the CDR3. Germline CDR1 is MDHEN and CDR2 is SYDVKM. This CDR3 reads CASSQIRPVPGNQPQHF. In DNA form, the CDR3 reads TGTGCCAGCAGTCAAATCCGGCCAGTACCTGGCAATCAGCCCCAGCATTTT. The full variable domain, rest sourced from reference TRBV28 and TRBJ1-5, is DVKVTQSSRYLVKRTGEKVFLECVQDMDHENMFWYRQDPGLGLRLIYFSYDVKMKEKGDIPEGYSVSREKKERFSLILESASTNQTSMYLCASSQIRPVPGNQPQHFGDGTRLSIL.

Concerning this clonotype itself: A much more abundant neighbour one base away suggests this may be a read error. The J gene is TRBJ2-7, the V gene TRBV10-3; tentative D call: TRBD2 (7 bases). V gave up 3 bases and J gave up 5 bases, with 17 bases separating them. Germline CDR1 is ENHRY and CDR2 is SYGVKD. This CDR3 spans 15 amino acids. The CDR3 DNA sequence: TGTGCCATCAGTGACCCGGGACGGGGGGCTAACGAGCAGTACTTC. This encodes CAISDPGRGANEQYF.

This clonotype was seen many times. The chain's CDR3 is CASSAGVGSGANVLTF. Written as DNA, the CDR3 is TGTGCCAGCAGTGCTGGGGTTGGCTCTGGGGCCAACGTCCTGACTTTC. The rearrangement links TRBV6-1 to TRBJ2-6, with unresolved D. V gave up 4 bases and J gave up 0 bases, with 10 bases separating them. This CDR3 comprises 16 residues. CDR1 is MNHNS, CDR2 SASEGT, per germline.